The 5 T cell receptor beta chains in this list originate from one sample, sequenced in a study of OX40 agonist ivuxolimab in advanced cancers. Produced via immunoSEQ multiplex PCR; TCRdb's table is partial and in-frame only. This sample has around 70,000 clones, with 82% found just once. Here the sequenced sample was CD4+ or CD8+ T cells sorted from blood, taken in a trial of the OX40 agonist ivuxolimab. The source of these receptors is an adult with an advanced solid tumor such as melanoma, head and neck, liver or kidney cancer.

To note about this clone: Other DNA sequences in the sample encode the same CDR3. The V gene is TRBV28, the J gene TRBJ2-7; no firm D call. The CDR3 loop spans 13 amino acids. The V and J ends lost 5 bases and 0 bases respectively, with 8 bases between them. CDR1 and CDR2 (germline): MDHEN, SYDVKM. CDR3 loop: CASSLGPSYEQYF. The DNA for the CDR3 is TGTGCCAGCAGTCTCGGACCCTCCTACGAGCAGTACTTC.

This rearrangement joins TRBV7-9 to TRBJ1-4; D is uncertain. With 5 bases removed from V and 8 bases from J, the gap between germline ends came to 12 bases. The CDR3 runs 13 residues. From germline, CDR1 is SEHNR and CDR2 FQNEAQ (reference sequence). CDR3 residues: CASSLDQREKLFF. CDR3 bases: TGTGCCAGCAGCCTCGACCAGAGAGAAAAACTGTTTTTT.

The CDR3 DNA sequence: TGTGCCAGCAGTTTAGTAGCGGCTTTTTACAATGAGCAGTTCTTC. Protein product: CASSLVAAFYNEQFF. The chain combines TRBV27 with TRBJ2-1; a weak D match, TRBD2 (6 bases). V was trimmed by 2 bases and J by 4 bases, leaving 12 bases between them. Germline V gene sequence: CDR1 MNHEY, CDR2 SMNVEV (reference sequence). This CDR3 comprises 15 residues.

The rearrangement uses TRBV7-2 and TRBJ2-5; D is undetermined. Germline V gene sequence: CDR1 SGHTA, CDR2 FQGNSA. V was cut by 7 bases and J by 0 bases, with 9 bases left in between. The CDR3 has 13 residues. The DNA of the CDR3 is TGTGCCAGCACCTCTCAGAACCAAGAGACCCAGTACTTC. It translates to CASTSQNQETQYF.

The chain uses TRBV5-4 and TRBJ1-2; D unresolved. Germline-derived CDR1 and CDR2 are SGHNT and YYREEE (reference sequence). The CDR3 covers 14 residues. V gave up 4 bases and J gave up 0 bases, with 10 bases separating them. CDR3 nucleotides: TGTGCCAGCAGCACCCCCCTAACTAACTATGGCTACACCTTC. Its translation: CASSTPLTNYGYTF.